The 6 T cell receptor beta chains below all came from one sample that was sequenced in a study of CD8 T cells in ankylosing spondylitis. Overall study results and limits: Roughly eight highly homologous variants made up a TCR beta motif that seemed to typify ankylosing spondylitis blood.

TCRdb re-analysed the 5' RACE reads in MiXCR, keeping a single row per CDR3 protein. The sample includes 700,000 or so distinct CDR3 sequences, roughly 19% seen only once; the top ten take approximately 18%. No cognate antigen is known for these TCRs. Sequenced: blood, either unsorted or a sorted T cell fraction (not recorded which). The receptors were gathered from a male donor with ankylosing spondylitis.

This clonotype was seen only a few times. V and J are TRBV12-3 or TRBV12-4 and TRBJ2-3; a possible D gene is TRBD1 (6 bases). The CDR3 runs 15 residues. CDR3 bases: TGTGCAATCACCCCCCCCAGGGACAACACAGATACGCAGTATTTT. Residues: CAITPPRDNTDTQYF.

This clonotype was recorded a few times. The chain joins TRBV6-2 or TRBV6-3 to TRBJ2-1, with a weak D call TRBD2 (5 bases). Germline lookup yields CDR1 MNHEY and CDR2 SVGEGT. V lost 6 bases and J 4 bases, leaving 13 bases between the germline ends. This CDR3 has 14 residues. Written as DNA, the CDR3 is TGTGCCAGCAGCCACGAGGGCCAATACAATGAGCAGTTCTTC. Its protein is CASSHEGQYNEQFF.

This clonotype was observed many times. The chain has TRBV12-3 or TRBV12-4 and TRBJ2-7; D ambiguous. The CDR3 runs 11 residues. V was pared by 6 bases and J by 2 bases, with 5 bases between. The CDR3 spells CASSLTYEQYF. CDR3 sequence (DNA): TGTGCCAGCAGCTTGACCTACGAGCAGTACTTC.

This clonotype was observed at least ten times. This sequence joins TRBV27 and TRBJ2-3; D remains unclear. This CDR3 has 13 residues. Trimming pared 6 bases from V and 0 bases from J, leaving 7 bases between. Germline V gene data show CDR1 as MNHEY and CDR2 as SMNVEV (reference sequence). The CDR3 here is CASRSLSTDTQYF. The CDR3 bases are TGTGCCAGCAGATCACTAAGCACAGATACGCAGTATTTT.

The chain joins TRBV6-2 or TRBV6-3 to TRBJ1-5; 7 bases align to TRBD1. Losses at the gene ends were 6 bases for V and 6 bases for J; bases not matched to a gene: 11. CDR1 and CDR2 (germline): MNHEY, SVGEGT. CDR3 length equals 15 residues. The CDR3 DNA is TGTGCCAGCAGGAAGACAGGGTATCGGGGTCAGCCCCAGCATTTT. Protein: CASRKTGYRGQPQHF.

The chain carries TRBV7-2 and TRBJ2-3; maybe TRBD2 (6 bases). The germline V gene has CDR1 SGHTA and CDR2 FQGNSA. The CDR3 consists of 18 residues. V was clipped by 0 bases and J by 0 bases, with 16 bases between them. Written as DNA, the CDR3 is TGTGCCAGCAGCTTAGCGGCCCCTGGGGGAGGAAGCACAGATACGCAGTATTTT. Translated: CASSLAAPGGGSTDTQYF.